Each of the 8 T cell receptor beta chains below was sequenced from the same sample in a study of immune evolution from preneoplasia to lung adenocarcinoma. The repertoire was sequenced with immunoSEQ multiplex PCR; TCRdb's copy has only in-frame clones and lacks some. The table records 6,500 to 9,500 clones, roughly 88% of them present only once. The specimen sequenced was FFPE minimally invasive lung adenocarcinoma tissue. All receptors derive from an older person with lung adenocarcinoma.

This sequence joins TRBV7-8 and TRBJ1-5, with unresolved D. With 3 bases removed from V and 4 bases from J, the gap between germline ends came to 7 bases. The CDR3 is 13 amino acids. Per the germline V gene, CDR1 is SGHVS and CDR2 is FQNEAQ. CDR3 nucleotides: TGTGCCAGCAGCTTTAGGAGTAATCAGCCCCAGCATTTT. This sequence encodes CASSFRSNQPQHF.

The V and J genes are TRBV7-9 and TRBJ2-1; D ambiguous. Between the trimmed V and J ends, which lost 8 bases and 0 bases, there was a span of 11 bases. CDR1 is SEHNR and CDR2 is FQNEAQ in the germline V gene (reference sequence). The CDR3 is 14 amino acids. The CDR3 here is CASEDPRSYNEQFF. Here the CDR3 DNA reads TGTGCCAGCGAAGACCCGCGCTCCTACAATGAGCAGTTCTTC.

This clone was seen a few times. The chain carries TRBV7-8 and TRBJ2-1; the D call may be TRBD1 or TRBD2 (5 bases each). From germline, CDR1 is SGHVS and CDR2 FQNEAQ. V was shortened by 5 bases and J by 4 bases, with 12 bases between the two germline ends. CDR3 length: 14 residues. The CDR3 region has the DNA TGTGCCAGCAGCCCGGGGACCCTGTACAATGAGCAGTTCTTC. This encodes CASSPGTLYNEQFF.

The chain combines TRBV7-8 with TRBJ2-7, with 8 nucleotides matching TRBD1. From germline, CDR1 is SGHVS and CDR2 FQNEAQ. This CDR3 has 17 residues. Trimming at V came to 1 base and at J to 0 bases, leaving 8 bases not matched to a gene. Here the CDR3 reads CASSLGPGQELSYEQYF. For the CDR3, the DNA is TGTGCCAGCAGCTTAGGGCCGGGACAGGAACTCTCCTACGAGCAGTACTTC.

The chain recombines TRBV6-6 with TRBJ2-7; 8 positions match TRBD1. The J segment lost 5 bases and the V segment lost 0 bases, leaving 9 bases of the junction unmatched. The CDR3 spans 16 residues. Germline assignment: CDR1 MNHNY and CDR2 SVGAGI (reference sequence). In nucleotides, the CDR3 is TGTGCCAGCAGTTACTCCCCGGGGACAGGCATCGACGAGCAGTACTTC. Amino acids: CASSYSPGTGIDEQYF.

The chain links TRBV18 to TRBJ2-5; no clear D. The CDR3 has 11 residues. Germline CDR1 reads KGHSH; CDR2 reads LQKENI. V lost 5 bases to trimming and J lost 2 bases, with 3 bases between them. CDR3 amino acids: CASSSQETQYF. The CDR3 DNA reads as TGTGCCAGCTCATCTCAAGAGACCCAGTACTTC.

This clone ranks as large. The chain links TRBV7-9 to TRBJ2-3, with D maybe TRBD1 (5 bases). The CDR3 runs 14 residues. Germline V gene sequence: CDR1 SEHNR, CDR2 FQNEAQ (reference sequence). Trimming removed 8 bases from V and 0 bases from J, with 12 bases in between. CDR3 DNA sequence: TGTGCCAGCCCCCAGGGCGGTAGCACAGATACGCAGTATTTT. Amino acid sequence: CASPQGGSTDTQYF.

The rearrangement links TRBV10-3 to TRBJ1-1; 7 bases are shared with TRBD1. The V and J ends lost 3 bases and 3 bases, in that order; junction bases with no gene match: 4. The CDR3 extends over 14 amino acids. Germline V lookup: CDR1 ENHRY, CDR2 SYGVKD. The CDR3 sequence: CAISEWGQYTEAFF. In nucleotides, the CDR3 is TGTGCCATCAGTGAATGGGGACAGTACACTGAAGCTTTCTTT.